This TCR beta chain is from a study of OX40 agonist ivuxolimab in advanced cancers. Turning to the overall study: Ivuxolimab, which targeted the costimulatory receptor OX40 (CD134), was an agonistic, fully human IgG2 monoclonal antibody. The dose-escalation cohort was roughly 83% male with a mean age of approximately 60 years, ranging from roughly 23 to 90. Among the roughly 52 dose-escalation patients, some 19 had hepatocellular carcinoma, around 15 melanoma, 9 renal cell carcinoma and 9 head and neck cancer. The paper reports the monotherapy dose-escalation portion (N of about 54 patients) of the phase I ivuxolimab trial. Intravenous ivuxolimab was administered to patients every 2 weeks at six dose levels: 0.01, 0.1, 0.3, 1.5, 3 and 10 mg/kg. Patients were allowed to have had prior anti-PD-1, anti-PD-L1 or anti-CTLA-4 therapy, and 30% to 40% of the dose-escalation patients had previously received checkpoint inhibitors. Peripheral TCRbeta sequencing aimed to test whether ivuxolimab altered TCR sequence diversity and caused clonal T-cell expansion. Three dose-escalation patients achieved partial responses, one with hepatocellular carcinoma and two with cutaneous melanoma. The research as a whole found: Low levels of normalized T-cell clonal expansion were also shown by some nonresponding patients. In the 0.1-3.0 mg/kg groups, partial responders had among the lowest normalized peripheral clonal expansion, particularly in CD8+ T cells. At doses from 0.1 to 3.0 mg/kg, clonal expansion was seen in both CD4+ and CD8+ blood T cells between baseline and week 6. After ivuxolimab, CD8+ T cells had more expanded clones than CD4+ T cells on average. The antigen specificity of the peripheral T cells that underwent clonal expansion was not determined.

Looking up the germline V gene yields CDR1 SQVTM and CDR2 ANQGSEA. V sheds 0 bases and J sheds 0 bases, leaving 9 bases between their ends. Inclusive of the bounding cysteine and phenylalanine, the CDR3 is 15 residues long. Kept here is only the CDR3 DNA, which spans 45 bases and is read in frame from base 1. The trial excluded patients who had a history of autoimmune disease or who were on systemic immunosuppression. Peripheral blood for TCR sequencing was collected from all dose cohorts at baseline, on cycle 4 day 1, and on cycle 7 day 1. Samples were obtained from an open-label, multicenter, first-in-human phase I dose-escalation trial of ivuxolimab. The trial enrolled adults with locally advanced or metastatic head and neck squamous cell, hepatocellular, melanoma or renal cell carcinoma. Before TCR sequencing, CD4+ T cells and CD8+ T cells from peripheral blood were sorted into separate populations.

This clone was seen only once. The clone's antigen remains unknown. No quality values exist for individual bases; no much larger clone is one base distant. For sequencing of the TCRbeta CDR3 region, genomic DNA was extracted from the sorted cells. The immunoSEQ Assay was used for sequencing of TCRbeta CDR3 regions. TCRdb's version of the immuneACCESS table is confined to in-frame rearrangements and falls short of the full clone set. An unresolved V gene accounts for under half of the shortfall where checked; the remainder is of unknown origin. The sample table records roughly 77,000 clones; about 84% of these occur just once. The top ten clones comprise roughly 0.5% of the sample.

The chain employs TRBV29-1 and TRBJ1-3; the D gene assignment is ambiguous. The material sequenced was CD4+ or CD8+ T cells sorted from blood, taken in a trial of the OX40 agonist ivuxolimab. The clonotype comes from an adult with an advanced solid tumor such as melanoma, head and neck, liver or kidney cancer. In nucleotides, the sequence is TGCAGCGTTGAAGAATGGGTTCCCTCTGGAAACACCATATATTTT. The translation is CSVEEWVPSGNTIYF.